Presented here are 12 T cell receptor beta chains from one specimen sequenced in a study of blood T cells in healthy people across ages. The authors ran a second PCR of about 6 to 11 cycles using a sample-barcoded 5' primer and a J-beta primer mix. Each CDR3 protein gets one entry after TCRdb re-called the 5' RACE reads with MiXCR. The table records some 1,000,000 distinct CDR3 sequences, under 30% of them present only once. This same sample was also part of a study on T cells of mothers and their children.

The sample was blood. Every receptor here comes from a girl aged 2 to 9 in good health.

The gene calls are TRBV7-2 and TRBJ1-5; no reliable D call. The germline V and J ends were trimmed by 5 bases and 0 bases, with 14 bases remaining between them. CDR3 length equals 16 residues. Germline V lookup: CDR1 SGHTA, CDR2 FQGNSA. CDR3: CASSALAVYSNQPQHF. The CDR3 DNA reads as TGTGCCAGCAGCGCCCTTGCGGTTTATAGCAATCAGCCCCAGCATTTT.

The chain joins TRBV6-5 to TRBJ1-4; D might be TRBD1 (6 bases). In germline, CDR1 is MNHEY, CDR2 SVGAGI. The V and J ends lost 2 bases and 3 bases respectively, with 7 bases between them. The CDR3 runs to 14 residues. For the CDR3, the DNA is TGTGCCAGCAGTTACAGGACAGCTAATGAAAAACTGTTTTTT. Translated: CASSYRTANEKLFF.

The chain combines TRBV16 with TRBJ2-1; D might be TRBD1 (5 bases). CDR1 KGHSY and CDR2 FQNENV come from the germline V gene. V lost 3 bases to trimming and J lost 7 bases, with 7 bases between them. This CDR3 comprises 12 residues. CDR3 in amino acids: CASSHGANEQFF. The CDR3 region has the DNA TGTGCCAGCAGCCATGGGGCGAATGAGCAGTTCTTC. The entire variable domain, with the rest obtained from reference TRBV16 and TRBJ2-1, is as follows: GEEVAQTPKHLVRGEGQKAKLYCAPIKGHSYVFWYQQVLKNEFKFLISFQNENVFDETGMPKERFSAKCLPNSPCSLEIQATKLEDSAVYFCASSHGANEQFFGPGTRLTVL.

This clonotype came up a few times. The genes are TRBV29-1 and TRBJ1-1; D ambiguous. Per the germline V gene, CDR1 is SQVTM and CDR2 is ANQGSEA. Trimming pared 7 bases from V and 1 base from J, leaving 4 bases between. There are 10 residues in the CDR3. CDR3 in DNA: TGCAGCGGGCGGAACACTGAAGCTTTCTTT. The encoded protein is CSGRNTEAFF.

This clonotype was detected only a few times. This rearrangement joins TRBV12-3 or TRBV12-4 to TRBJ2-5; D is possibly TRBD2 (5 bases). Trimming pared 8 bases from V and 11 bases from J, leaving 12 bases between. The CDR3 sequence is 10 residues long. CDR3 region: CASGCGEQYF. CDR3 coding DNA: TGTGCCAGCGGCTGTGGGGAGCAGTACTTC.

The chain carries TRBV29-1 and TRBJ2-3; 10 nucleotides line up with TRBD2. Germline V gives CDR1 SQVTM, CDR2 ANQGSEA. J lost 6 bases, V lost 6 bases, and 12 bases had no gene match. The CDR3 runs 15 residues. The CDR3, as DNA: TGCAGCGTGCGGGGGCTAGCGGGAGATGGGGATACGCAGTATTTT. Protein sequence: CSVRGLAGDGDTQYF.

The V gene is TRBV24-1, the J gene TRBJ2-1; D is undetermined. V was shortened by 7 bases and J by 6 bases, with 12 bases between the two germline ends. CDR3 length: 13 amino acids. Germline V gives CDR1 KGHDR, CDR2 SFDVKD. The CDR3 reads CATSVEWSNEQFF. CDR3 sequence (DNA): TGTGCCACCAGCGTCGAGTGGAGCAATGAGCAGTTCTTC.

This chain connects TRBV24-1 to TRBJ2-1; 9 bases agree with TRBD1. CDR3 size: 16 residues. CDR1 and CDR2 (germline): KGHDR, SFDVKD. J gave up 5 bases and V 2 bases, and 6 bases lay outside the gene matches. CDR3 protein: CATSDSGQGPNNEQFF. Written as DNA, the CDR3 is TGTGCCACCAGTGATTCCGGACAGGGGCCCAACAATGAGCAGTTCTTC.

V usage is TRBV29-1 and J usage is TRBJ2-5; 12 bases fit TRBD2. V was pared by 6 bases and J by 1 base, with 18 bases of the junction left unmatched. The CDR3 is 19 amino acids. The V gene's germline CDR1 is SQVTM and CDR2 ANQGSEA. As DNA, the CDR3 is TGCAGCGTGGAAACCCAACCACTTAAGACTAGCGGGGGCCAAGAGACCCAGTACTTC. It specifies CSVETQPLKTSGGQETQYF.

The V and J genes are TRBV7-6 and TRBJ1-3, with D unresolved. V lost 1 base and J lost 8, with 12 bases in between. The CDR3 has 14 amino acids. CDR1 and CDR2 from the germline V gene are SGHVS and FNYEAQ. The CDR3 coding sequence is TGTGCCAGCAGCTTAGGGAGCGGAAGGGACACCATATATTTT. It yields the protein CASSLGSGRDTIYF.

In its sample, this clonotype ranks as medium-sized. The chain recombines TRBV9 with TRBJ2-5, with 8 nucleotides matching TRBD2. The CDR3 has 16 amino acids. After removal of 2 bases from V and 3 bases from J, the junction contained 9 bases not matched to a gene. From germline, CDR1 is SGDLS and CDR2 YYNGEE. CDR3: CASSVAGAGDEETQYF. CDR3 DNA sequence: TGTGCCAGCAGCGTTGCCGGAGCGGGAGATGAAGAGACCCAGTACTTC.

V gene TRBV18 combines with J gene TRBJ1-4, with no clear D. Germline CDR1 and CDR2: KGHSH and LQKENI. Trimming stripped 10 bases from V and 0 bases from J, with 15 bases between. The CDR3 is 15 residues long. CDR3 nucleotide sequence: TGTGCCACCGCCTCGGAAATTACAACTAATGAAAAACTGTTTTTT. It yields the protein CATASEITTNEKLFF.